These 23 T cell receptor beta chains were all obtained from the same sample, sequenced in a study of blood T cell repertoires in COVID-19. Only in-frame clones appear in the TCRdb table, and some are missing; sequencing was by immunoSEQ multiplex PCR. The repertoire holds 150,000 to 160,000 clones, with approximately 80% as singletons. Sequencing was performed on peripheral blood. The receptors here all came from a woman aged 60-75 years with COVID-19, enrolled during active disease.

The V call is TRBV21-1, the J call TRBJ2-7; the table names TRBD2, a call not compared with the DNA. TRBV21-1 is reported as a pseudogene. This CDR3 is built from 21 residues. The CDR3 loop reads CASSNYRVARKTSGGPYEQYF. The CDR3 DNA reads as TGTGCCAGCAGCAATTATCGGGTCGCCCGTAAAACTAGCGGGGGACCATACGAGCAGTACTTC.

V and J are TRBV24-1 and TRBJ1-1; D is perhaps TRBD1 (6 bases). V was cut by 3 bases and J by 5 bases, with 9 bases left in between. Germline-derived CDR1 and CDR2 are KGHDR and SFDVKD. The CDR3 spans 13 residues. The CDR3 protein is CATSDVQGTEAFF. As DNA, the CDR3 is TGTGCCACCAGTGATGTACAGGGTACTGAAGCTTTCTTT.

V usage is TRBV18 and J usage is TRBJ1-5, with 10 bases that match TRBD1. The germline CDR1 and CDR2 sequences are KGHSH and LQKENI. This CDR3 contains 15 residues. V lost 2 bases and J lost 6; bases outside the gene matches: 4. The CDR3 DNA is TGTGCCAGCTCACCAATGGGACAGGGGATTCAGCCCCAGCATTTT. As protein: CASSPMGQGIQPQHF.

This rearrangement joins TRBV27 to TRBJ1-2; 7 bases map to TRBD1. The CDR3 spans 13 residues. Germline V lookup: CDR1 MNHEY, CDR2 SMNVEV (reference sequence). The V segment lost 6 bases and the J segment 5 bases; nucleotides outside the gene matches: 6. The CDR3 DNA is TGTGCCAGCAGCCAAGGGGGCGGGTATGGCTACACCTTC. Translated: CASSQGGGYGYTF.

The V and J genes are TRBV2 and TRBJ2-1, with a weak D call TRBD1 (6 bases). Germline CDR1 and CDR2: SNHLY and FYNNEI. Trimming removed 6 bases from V and 13 bases from J, with 13 bases in between. This CDR3 has 11 residues. DNA of the CDR3: TGTGCCAGCAGCACAGGGATCGGTCAGTTCTTC. Translating it yields CASSTGIGQFF.

The rearrangement uses TRBV15 and TRBJ1-5; maybe TRBD1 (5 bases). Trimming cost V 0 bases and J 1 base, with 7 bases left between them. The CDR3 consists of 15 residues. Germline values: CDR1 LNHNV, CDR2 YYDKDF (reference sequence). For the CDR3, the DNA is TGTGCCACCAGCAGAGATGCAGGGAGCAATCAGCCCCAGCATTTT. Translated, it gives CATSRDAGSNQPQHF.

In its sample, this clone was seen once. V usage is TRBV19 and J usage is TRBJ1-6, with 9 bases that match TRBD1. The CDR3 is 16 amino acids. Trimming took 5 bases from V and 7 from J; bases not matched to a gene: 9. Germline V lookup: CDR1 LNHDA, CDR2 SQIVND (reference sequence). CDR3 sequence reads: CASSAGQGRKNSPLHF. DNA for the CDR3: TGTGCCAGTAGTGCCGGACAGGGGAGGAAAAATTCACCCCTCCACTTT.

The V gene is TRBV2, the J gene TRBJ1-1; perhaps TRBD1 as D (5 bases). The CDR3 totals 14 residues. V was shortened by 7 bases and J by 0 bases, with 12 bases between the two germline ends. Germline CDR1 SNHLY, CDR2 FYNNEI. The CDR3 loop is CASILGTLNTEAFF. The CDR3, as DNA: TGTGCCAGCATCCTCGGGACTCTGAACACTGAAGCTTTCTTT.

This clone was seen a few times. This sequence joins TRBV4-2 and TRBJ1-3, with D perhaps TRBD1 (5 bases). Trimming cost V 1 base and J 0 bases, with 13 bases left between them. This CDR3 is 17 amino acids long. CDR1 is LGHNA, CDR2 YNFKEQ, per germline. Here the CDR3 reads CASSQVSRGGSGNTIYF. DNA for the CDR3: TGTGCCAGCAGCCAAGTTTCTAGGGGCGGCTCTGGAAACACCATATATTTT.

The chain couples TRBV18 to TRBJ2-5, with 13 nucleotides matching TRBD2. The CDR3 loop spans 16 amino acids. Germline CDR1 KGHSH, CDR2 LQKENI. The J segment lost 1 base and the V segment lost 4 bases, leaving 3 bases of the junction unmatched. CDR3 nucleotides: TGTGCCAGCTCACTACTAGCGGGGGGGCCCCAAGAGACCCAGTACTTC. Its translation is CASSLLAGGPQETQYF.

This chain uses TRBV9 with TRBJ2-5; 7 positions agree with TRBD2. The CDR3 contains 16 residues. Germline CDR1 SGDLS, CDR2 YYNGEE. J gave up 5 bases and V 3 bases, and 13 bases lay outside the gene matches. CDR3 bases: TGTGCCAGCAGCGCCCTGGAGCGGGGCGATTTGGAGACCCAGTACTTC. It encodes CASSALERGDLETQYF.

CDR3 region: CASSGTGAAGNTIYF. For the CDR3, the DNA is TGTGCCAGCAGTGGTACTGGGGCGGCTGGAAACACCATATATTTT. The chain is built from TRBV25-1 and TRBJ1-3; D is possibly TRBD1 (5 bases). The CDR3 covers 15 residues. V was shortened by 4 bases and J by 2 bases, with 12 bases between the two germline ends. Germline values: CDR1 MGHDK, CDR2 SYGVNS.

The V and J genes are TRBV5-6 and TRBJ1-1, with a possible D match to TRBD1 (6 bases). The V and J ends lost 2 bases and 4 bases respectively, with 12 bases between them. From germline, CDR1 is SGHDT and CDR2 YYEEEE. The CDR3 loop spans 14 amino acids. The CDR3 DNA reads TGTGCCAGCAGCTTTGCAGGCAGGGGCACTGAAGCTTTCTTT. It specifies CASSFAGRGTEAFF.

The chain employs TRBV5-1 and TRBJ2-1; 7 bases match TRBD2. With V trimmed by 7 bases and J by 5 bases, 6 bases remained unmatched. CDR3 length: 13 amino acids. CDR1 SGHRS and CDR2 YFSETQ come from the germline V gene. The CDR3 nucleotides read TGCGCCAGCGGTCGGGGGGAGGACAATGAGCAGTTCTTC. Its protein is CASGRGEDNEQFF.

The chain employs TRBV6-5 and TRBJ2-2, with 7 bases matching TRBD1. Per the germline V gene, CDR1 is MNHEY and CDR2 is SVGAGI. This CDR3 spans 14 amino acids. The V and J ends lost 2 bases and 7 bases, in that order; junction bases with no gene match: 4. The CDR3 sequence is CASSYRQGGGELFF. CDR3 sequence (DNA): TGTGCCAGCAGTTACAGACAGGGTGGCGGGGAGCTGTTTTTT.

The rearrangement joins TRBV18 to TRBJ1-1; possibly TRBD1 for D (5 bases). Looked up from germline, CDR1 is KGHSH and CDR2 is LQKENI. CDR3 size: 14 residues. Trimming pared 3 bases from V and 6 bases from J, leaving 14 bases between. The CDR3 here is CASSPPGGTAEAFF. DNA of the CDR3: TGTGCCAGCTCACCCCCTGGGGGGACGGCTGAAGCTTTCTTT.

The chain recombines TRBV19 with TRBJ1-2; 7 positions match TRBD1. Germline lookup yields CDR1 LNHDA and CDR2 SQIVND (reference sequence). This CDR3 is 14 amino acids long. V gave up 6 bases and J gave up 0 bases; unmatched junction bases: 4. CDR3 DNA: TGTGCCAGTAGGGAGACAGGGACTAACTATGGCTACACCTTC. Translated, it gives CASRETGTNYGYTF.

The J gene is TRBJ1-2, the V gene TRBV14; D gene ambiguous. CDR3 size: 13 residues. Trimming shortened V by 5 bases and J by 8 bases, and 15 bases separated the two germline ends. Per the germline V gene, CDR1 is SGHDN and CDR2 is FVKESK. The CDR3 DNA sequence: TGTGCCAGCAGCTACGAACCTGAGCGGGGCTACACCTTC. Encoded protein: CASSYEPERGYTF.

V gene TRBV28 combines with J gene TRBJ2-5; 8 nucleotides line up with TRBD1. The germline CDR1 and CDR2 sequences are MDHEN and SYDVKM. With 10 bases clipped from V and 0 bases from J, the junction kept 16 bases outside the gene matches. The CDR3 extends over 17 amino acids. The CDR3 loop reads CATSTFRTGMYQETQYF. The CDR3 nucleotides read TGTGCCACGTCTACGTTCAGGACAGGGATGTACCAAGAGACCCAGTACTTC.

The genes are TRBV19 and TRBJ2-3, with a tentative D call TRBD2 (5 bases). This CDR3 contains 12 residues. Germline values: CDR1 LNHDA, CDR2 SQIVND (reference sequence). The V end lost 8 bases, the J end lost 2 bases, and 8 bases lay between the germline ends. CDR3 coding DNA: TGTGCCAGTGGACTTTCCACAGATACGCAGTATTTT. Its protein is CASGLSTDTQYF. The complete variable domain, with remaining parts taken from reference TRBV19 and TRBJ2-3, reads DGGITQSPKYLFRKEGQNVTLSCEQNLNHDAMYWYRQDPGQGLRLIYYSQIVNDFQKGDIAEGYSVSREKKESFPLTVTSAQKNPTAFYLCASGLSTDTQYFGPGTRLTVL.

This chain joins TRBV10-1 and TRBJ2-3; D is unresolved. This CDR3 contains 14 residues. The V end lost 2 bases, the J end lost 3 bases, and 9 bases lay between the germline ends. Germline V CDR1 and CDR2: WNHNN, SYGVQD (reference sequence). In nucleotides, the CDR3 is TGCGCCAGCAGTGAGATCCTGCGAACAGATACGCAGTATTTT. As protein: CASSEILRTDTQYF.

The chain uses TRBV24-1 and TRBJ1-1; 10 nucleotides line up with TRBD1. This CDR3 spans 13 amino acids. Germline CDR1 KGHDR, CDR2 SFDVKD. The trim removed 10 bases at V and 5 bases at J, leaving 6 bases unmatched. The CDR3 DNA follows: TGTGCCACTATCGGGACAGGGGAAACTGAAGCTTTCTTT. Its protein is CATIGTGETEAFF.

The chain couples TRBV7-9 to TRBJ1-1, with 9 positions matching TRBD1. The germline V gene has CDR1 SEHNR and CDR2 FQNEAQ (reference sequence). This CDR3 is 16 amino acids long. V lost 5 bases and J lost 3; bases outside the gene matches: 10. The CDR3 coding sequence is TGTGCCAGCAGCGTTATTTCCGGGACAGGGTACACTGAAGCTTTCTTT. This translates into CASSVISGTGYTEAFF.